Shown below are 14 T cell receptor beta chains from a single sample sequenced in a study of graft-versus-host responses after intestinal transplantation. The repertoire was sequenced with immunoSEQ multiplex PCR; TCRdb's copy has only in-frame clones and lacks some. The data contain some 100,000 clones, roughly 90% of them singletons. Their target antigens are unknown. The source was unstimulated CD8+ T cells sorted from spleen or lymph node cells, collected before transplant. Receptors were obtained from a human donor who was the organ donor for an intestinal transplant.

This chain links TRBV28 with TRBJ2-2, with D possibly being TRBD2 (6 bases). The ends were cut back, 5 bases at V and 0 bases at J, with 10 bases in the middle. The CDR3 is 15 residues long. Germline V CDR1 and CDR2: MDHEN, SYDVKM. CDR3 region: CASSRGSTNTGELFF. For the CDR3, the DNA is TGTGCCAGCAGTCGGGGGAGCACGAACACCGGGGAGCTGTTTTTT.

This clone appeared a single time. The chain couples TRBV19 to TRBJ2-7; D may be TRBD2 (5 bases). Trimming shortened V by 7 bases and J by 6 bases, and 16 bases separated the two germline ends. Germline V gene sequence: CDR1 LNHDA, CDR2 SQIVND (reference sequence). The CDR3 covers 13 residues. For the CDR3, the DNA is TGTGCCAGTACCACCGGTGGACTTAGCGAGCAGTACTTC. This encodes CASTTGGLSEQYF. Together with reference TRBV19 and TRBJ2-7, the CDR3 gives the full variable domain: DGGITQSPKYLFRKEGQNVTLSCEQNLNHDAMYWYRQDPGQGLRLIYYSQIVNDFQKGDIAEGYSVSREKKESFPLTVTSAQKNPTAFYLCASTTGGLSEQYFGPGTRLTVT.

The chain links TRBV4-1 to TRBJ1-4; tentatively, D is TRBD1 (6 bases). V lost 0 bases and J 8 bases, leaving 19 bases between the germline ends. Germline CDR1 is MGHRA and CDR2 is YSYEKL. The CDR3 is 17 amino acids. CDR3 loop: CASSQDNPGGLSEKLFF. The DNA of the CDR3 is TGCGCCAGCAGCCAAGACAACCCGGGGGGGCTTAGCGAAAAACTGTTTTTT.

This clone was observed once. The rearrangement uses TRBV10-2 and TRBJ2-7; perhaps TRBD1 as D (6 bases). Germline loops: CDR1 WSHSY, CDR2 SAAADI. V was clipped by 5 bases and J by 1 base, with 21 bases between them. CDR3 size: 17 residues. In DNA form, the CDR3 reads TGCGCCAGCAGTCCGAAGAGGCACAGGGTGAGGTCCTACGAGCAGTACTTC. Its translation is CASSPKRHRVRSYEQYF.

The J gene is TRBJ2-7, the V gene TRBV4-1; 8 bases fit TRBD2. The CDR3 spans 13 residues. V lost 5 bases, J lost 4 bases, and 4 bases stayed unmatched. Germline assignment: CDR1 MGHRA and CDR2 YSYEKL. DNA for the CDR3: TGCGCCAGCAGCTCGGGAGGGGATTACGAGCAGTACTTC. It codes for CASSSGGDYEQYF.

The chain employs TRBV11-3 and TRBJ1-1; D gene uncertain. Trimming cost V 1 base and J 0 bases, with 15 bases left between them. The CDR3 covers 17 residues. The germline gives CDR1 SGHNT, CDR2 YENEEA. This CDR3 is CASSLGIIEALNTEAFF. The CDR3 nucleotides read TGTGCCAGCAGCTTAGGAATTATAGAGGCGTTGAACACTGAAGCTTTCTTT.

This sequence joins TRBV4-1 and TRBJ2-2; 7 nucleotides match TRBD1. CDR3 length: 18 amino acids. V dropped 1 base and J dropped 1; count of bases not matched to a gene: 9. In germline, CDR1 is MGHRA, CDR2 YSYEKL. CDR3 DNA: TGCGCCAGCAGCCAAGTTATTCGTCGGACAGGGAACACCGGGGAGCTGTTTTTT. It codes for CASSQVIRRTGNTGELFF.

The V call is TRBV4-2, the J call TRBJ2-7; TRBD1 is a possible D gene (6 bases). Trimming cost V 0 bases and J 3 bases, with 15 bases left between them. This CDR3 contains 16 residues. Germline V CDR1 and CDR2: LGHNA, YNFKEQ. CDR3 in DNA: TGTGCCAGCAGCCAAGAAGTGGGGGCTGAATTCTACGAGCAGTACTTC. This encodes CASSQEVGAEFYEQYF.

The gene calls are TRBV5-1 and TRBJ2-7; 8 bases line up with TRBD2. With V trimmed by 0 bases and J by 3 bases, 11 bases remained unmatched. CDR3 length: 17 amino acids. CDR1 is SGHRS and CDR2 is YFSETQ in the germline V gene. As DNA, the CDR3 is TGCGCCAGCAGCTTGGTGGTCTCCGTCGGGGGGGTCTACGAGCAGTACTTC. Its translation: CASSLVVSVGGVYEQYF.

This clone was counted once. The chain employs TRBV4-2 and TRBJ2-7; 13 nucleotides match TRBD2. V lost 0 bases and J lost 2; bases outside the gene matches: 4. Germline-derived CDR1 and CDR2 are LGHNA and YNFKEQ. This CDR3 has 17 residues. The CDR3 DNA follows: TGTGCCAGCAGCCAAGATATAGGACTAGCGGGGGCCTACGAGCAGTACTTC. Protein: CASSQDIGLAGAYEQYF.

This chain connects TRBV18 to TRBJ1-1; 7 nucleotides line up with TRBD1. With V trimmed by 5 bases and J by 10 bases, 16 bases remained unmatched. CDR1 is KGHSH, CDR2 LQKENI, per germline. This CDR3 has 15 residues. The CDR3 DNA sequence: TGTGCCAGCTCATCCACAACGAGACAGGGTGTGGTAGCTTTCTTT. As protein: CASSSTTRQGVVAFF.

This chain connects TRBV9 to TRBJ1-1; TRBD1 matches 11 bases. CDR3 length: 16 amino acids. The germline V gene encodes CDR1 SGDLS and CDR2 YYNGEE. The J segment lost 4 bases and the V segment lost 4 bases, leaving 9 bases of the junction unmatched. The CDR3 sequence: CASSFGQGASSTEAFF. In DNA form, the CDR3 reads TGTGCCAGCAGCTTCGGACAGGGGGCTAGTAGCACTGAAGCTTTCTTT.

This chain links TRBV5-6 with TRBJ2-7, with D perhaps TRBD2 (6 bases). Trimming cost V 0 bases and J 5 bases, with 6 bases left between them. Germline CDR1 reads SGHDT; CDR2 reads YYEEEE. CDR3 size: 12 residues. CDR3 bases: TGTGCCAGCAGCTTGGGGAGGGACGAGCAGTACTTC. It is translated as CASSLGRDEQYF.

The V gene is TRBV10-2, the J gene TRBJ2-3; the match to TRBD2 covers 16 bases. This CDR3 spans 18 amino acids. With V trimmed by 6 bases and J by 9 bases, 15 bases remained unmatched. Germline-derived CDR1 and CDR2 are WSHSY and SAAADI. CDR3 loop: CASSPGLAGGAWGETQYF. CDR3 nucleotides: TGCGCCAGCAGCCCGGGACTAGCGGGAGGGGCCTGGGGGGAGACGCAGTATTTT.